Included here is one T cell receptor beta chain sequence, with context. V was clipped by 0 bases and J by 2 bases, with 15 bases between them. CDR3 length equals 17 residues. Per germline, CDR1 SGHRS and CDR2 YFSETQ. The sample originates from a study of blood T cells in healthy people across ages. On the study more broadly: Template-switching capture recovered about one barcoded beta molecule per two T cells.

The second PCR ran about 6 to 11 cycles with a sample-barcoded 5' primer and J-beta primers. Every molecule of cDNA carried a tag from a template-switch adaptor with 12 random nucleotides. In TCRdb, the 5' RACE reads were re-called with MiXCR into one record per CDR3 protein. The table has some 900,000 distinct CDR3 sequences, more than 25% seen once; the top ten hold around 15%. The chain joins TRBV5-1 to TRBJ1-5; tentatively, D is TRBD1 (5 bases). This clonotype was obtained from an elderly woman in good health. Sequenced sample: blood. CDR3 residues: CASSLAVGDAGNQPQHF. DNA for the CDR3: TGCGCCAGCAGCTTGGCCGTGGGGGACGCCGGCAATCAGCCCCAGCATTTT.